Listed below are T cell receptor beta chains from one sample, sequenced in a study of T cell responses to AZD1222 COVID-19 vaccine. TCRdb's copy holds only in-frame clones and misses some; the assay was immunoSEQ multiplex PCR. This table has about 120,000 clones, about nine tenths appearing once. The sequencing used peripheral blood, collected on day 0 of AZD1222 vaccination. The receptors originated from an adult in good health. The CDR3 runs from the conserved cysteine through the conserved F or W. D genes are given only for firm matches. Where a row states a size, it is once, few, many or the class of an expanded clone; other rows omit it.

V	J	size	D	DNA	CDR3
TRBV24-1	TRBJ2-7	NA	NA	TGTGCCACCACCGGGCAATTGGTCTACGAGCAGTACTTC	CATTGQLVYEQYF
TRBV7-2	TRBJ1-2	NA	TRBD1	TGTGCCAGCAGCCCGACAGGGGGCGTCGGTGGCTACACCTTC	CASSPTGGVGGYTF
TRBV28	TRBJ2-6	NA	NA	TGTGCCAGCAGTTCCGCTCCCTCTGGGGCCAACGTCCTGACTTTC	CASSSAPSGANVLTF
TRBV19	TRBJ1-2	NA	NA	TGTGCCAGTAGTACGGGAAGTCTCTATGGCTACACCTTC	CASSTGSLYGYTF
TRBV2	TRBJ2-7	NA	NA	TGTGCCAGCACCATACAGGGTTACGAGCAGTACTTC	CASTIQGYEQYF
TRBV20-1	TRBJ1-2	NA	NA	TGCAGTGCTAGAGCCGTCTATGGCTACACCTTC	CSARAVYGYTF
TRBV29-1	TRBJ2-1	medium-sized	TRBD2	TGCAGCGCACGACTAGCGGGGGGGAACAATGAGCAGTTCTTC	CSARLAGGNNEQFF
TRBV7-2	TRBJ1-1	NA	NA	TGTGCCAGCAGCTTCCTCGGGGGGGGCACTGAAGCTTTCTTT	CASSFLGGGTEAFF
TRBV6-4	TRBJ1-6	NA	NA	TGTGCCAGCAGTGCTGGCTTTCACTCACCCCTCCACTTT	CASSAGFHSPLHF
TRBV11-2	TRBJ2-3	NA	NA	TGTGCCAGCAGCTTTTGGGGCACAGATACGCAGTATTTT	CASSFWGTDTQYF
TRBV9	TRBJ1-1	once	TRBD1	TGTGCCAGCAGCAAACGACAGGGGGATATCTCTGAAGCTTTCTTT	CASSKRQGDISEAFF
TRBV9	TRBJ1-3	NA	TRBD1	TGTGCCAGCAGCGTTTTACAGGGGGACACCATATATTTT	CASSVLQGDTIYF
TRBV28	TRBJ2-5	NA	TRBD1	TGTGCCAGCAGTTTATTCGGACAGGGGGCCTTTGAGACCCAGTACTTC	CASSLFGQGAFETQYF